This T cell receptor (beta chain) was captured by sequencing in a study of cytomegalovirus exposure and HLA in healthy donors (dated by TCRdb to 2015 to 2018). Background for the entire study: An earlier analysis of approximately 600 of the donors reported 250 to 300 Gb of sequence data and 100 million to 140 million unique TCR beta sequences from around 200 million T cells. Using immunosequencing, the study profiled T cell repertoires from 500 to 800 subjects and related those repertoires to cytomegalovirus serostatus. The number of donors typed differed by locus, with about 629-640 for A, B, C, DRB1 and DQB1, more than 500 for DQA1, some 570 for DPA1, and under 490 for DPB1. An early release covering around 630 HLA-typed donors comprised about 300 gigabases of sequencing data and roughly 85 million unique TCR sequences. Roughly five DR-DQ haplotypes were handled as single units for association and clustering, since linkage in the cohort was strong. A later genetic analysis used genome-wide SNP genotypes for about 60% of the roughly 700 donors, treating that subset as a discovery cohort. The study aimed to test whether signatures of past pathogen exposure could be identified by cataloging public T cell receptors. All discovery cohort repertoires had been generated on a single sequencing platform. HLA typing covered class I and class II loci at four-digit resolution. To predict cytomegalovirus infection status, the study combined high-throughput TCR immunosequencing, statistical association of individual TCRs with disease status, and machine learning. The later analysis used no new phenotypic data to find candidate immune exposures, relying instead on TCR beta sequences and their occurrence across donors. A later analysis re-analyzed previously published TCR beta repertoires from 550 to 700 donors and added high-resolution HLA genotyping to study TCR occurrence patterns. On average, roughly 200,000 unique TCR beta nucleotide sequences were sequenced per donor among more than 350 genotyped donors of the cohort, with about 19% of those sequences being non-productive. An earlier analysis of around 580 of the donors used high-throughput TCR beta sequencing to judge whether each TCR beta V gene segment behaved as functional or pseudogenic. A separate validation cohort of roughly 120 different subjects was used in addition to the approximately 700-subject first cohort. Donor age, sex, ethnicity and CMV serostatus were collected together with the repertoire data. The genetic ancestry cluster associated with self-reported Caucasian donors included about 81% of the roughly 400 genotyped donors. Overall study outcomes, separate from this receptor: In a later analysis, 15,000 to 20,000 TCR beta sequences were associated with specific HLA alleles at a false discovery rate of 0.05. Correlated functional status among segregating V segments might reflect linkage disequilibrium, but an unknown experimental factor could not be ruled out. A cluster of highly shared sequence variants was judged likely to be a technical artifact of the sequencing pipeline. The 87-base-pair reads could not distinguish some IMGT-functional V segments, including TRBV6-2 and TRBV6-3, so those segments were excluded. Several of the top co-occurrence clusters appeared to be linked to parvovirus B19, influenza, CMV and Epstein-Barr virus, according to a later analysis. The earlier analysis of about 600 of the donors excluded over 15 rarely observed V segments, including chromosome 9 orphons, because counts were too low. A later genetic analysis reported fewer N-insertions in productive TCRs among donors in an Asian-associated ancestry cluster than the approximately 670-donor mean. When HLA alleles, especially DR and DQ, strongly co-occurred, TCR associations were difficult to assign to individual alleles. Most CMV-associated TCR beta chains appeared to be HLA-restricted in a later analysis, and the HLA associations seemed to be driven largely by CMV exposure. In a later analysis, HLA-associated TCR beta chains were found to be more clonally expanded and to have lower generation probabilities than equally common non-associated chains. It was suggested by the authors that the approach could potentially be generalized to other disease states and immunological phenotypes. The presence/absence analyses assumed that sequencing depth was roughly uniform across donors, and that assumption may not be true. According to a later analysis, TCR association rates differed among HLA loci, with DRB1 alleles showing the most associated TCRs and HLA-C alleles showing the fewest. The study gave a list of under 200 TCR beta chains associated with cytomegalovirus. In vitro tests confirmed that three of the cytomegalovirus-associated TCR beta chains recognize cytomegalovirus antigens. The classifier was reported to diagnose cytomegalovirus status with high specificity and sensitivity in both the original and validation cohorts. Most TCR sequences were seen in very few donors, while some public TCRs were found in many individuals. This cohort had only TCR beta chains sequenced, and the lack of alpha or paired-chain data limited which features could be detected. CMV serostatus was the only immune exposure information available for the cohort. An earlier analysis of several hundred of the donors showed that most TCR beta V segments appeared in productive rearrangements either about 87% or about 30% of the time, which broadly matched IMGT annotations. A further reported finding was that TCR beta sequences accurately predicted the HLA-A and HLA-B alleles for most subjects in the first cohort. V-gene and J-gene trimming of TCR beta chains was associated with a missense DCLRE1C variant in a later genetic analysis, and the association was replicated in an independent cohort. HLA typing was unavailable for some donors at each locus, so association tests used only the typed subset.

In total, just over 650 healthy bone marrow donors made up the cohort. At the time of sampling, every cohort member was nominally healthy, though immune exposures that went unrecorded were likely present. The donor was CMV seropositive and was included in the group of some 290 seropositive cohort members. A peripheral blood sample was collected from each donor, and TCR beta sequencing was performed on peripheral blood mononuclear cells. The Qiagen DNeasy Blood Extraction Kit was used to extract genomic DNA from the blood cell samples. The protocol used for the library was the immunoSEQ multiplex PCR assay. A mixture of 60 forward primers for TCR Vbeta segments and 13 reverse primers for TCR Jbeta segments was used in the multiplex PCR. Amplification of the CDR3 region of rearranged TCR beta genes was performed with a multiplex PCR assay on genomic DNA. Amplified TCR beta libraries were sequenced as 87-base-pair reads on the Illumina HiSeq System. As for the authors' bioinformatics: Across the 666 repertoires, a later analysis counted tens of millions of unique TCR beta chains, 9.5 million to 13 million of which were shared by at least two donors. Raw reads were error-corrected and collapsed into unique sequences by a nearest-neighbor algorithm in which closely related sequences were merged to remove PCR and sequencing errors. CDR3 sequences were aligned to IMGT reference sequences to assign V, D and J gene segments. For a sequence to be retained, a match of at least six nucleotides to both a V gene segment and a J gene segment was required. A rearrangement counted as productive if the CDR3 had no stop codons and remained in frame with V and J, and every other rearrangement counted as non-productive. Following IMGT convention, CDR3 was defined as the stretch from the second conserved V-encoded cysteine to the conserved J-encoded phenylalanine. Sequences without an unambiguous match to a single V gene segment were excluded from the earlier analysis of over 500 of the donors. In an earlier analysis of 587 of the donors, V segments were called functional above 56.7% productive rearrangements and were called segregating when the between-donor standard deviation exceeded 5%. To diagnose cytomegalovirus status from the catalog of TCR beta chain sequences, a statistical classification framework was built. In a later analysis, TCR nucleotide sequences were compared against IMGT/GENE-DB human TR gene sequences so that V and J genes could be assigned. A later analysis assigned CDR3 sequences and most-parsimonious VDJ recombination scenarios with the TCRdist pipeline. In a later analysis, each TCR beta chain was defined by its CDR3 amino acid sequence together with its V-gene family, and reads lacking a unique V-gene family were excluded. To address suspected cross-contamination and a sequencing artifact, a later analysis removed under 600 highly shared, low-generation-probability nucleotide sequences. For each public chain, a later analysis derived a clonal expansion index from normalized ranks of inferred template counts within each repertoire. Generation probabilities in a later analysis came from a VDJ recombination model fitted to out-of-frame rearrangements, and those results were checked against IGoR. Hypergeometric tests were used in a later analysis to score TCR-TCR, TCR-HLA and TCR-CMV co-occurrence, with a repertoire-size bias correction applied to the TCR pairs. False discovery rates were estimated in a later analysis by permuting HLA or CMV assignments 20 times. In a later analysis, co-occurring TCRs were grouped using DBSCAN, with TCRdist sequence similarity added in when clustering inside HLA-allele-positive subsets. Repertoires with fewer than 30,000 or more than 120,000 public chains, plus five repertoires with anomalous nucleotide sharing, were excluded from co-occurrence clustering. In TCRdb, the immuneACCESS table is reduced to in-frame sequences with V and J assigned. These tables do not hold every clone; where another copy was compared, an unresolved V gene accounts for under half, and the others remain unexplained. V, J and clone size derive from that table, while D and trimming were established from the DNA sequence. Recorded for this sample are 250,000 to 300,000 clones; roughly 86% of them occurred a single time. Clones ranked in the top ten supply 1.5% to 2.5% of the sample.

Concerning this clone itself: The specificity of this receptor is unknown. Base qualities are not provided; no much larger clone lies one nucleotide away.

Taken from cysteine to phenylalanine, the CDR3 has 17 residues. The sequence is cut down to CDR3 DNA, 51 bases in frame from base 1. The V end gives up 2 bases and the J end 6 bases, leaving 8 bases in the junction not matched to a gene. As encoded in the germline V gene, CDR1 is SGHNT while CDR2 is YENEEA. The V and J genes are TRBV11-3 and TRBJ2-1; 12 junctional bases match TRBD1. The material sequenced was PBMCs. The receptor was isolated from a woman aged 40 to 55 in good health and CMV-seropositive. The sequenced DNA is TGTGCCAGCAGCTTAAATGCGGGACAGGGGGCGCGCAATGAGCAGTTCTTC. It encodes CASSLNAGQGARNEQFF.